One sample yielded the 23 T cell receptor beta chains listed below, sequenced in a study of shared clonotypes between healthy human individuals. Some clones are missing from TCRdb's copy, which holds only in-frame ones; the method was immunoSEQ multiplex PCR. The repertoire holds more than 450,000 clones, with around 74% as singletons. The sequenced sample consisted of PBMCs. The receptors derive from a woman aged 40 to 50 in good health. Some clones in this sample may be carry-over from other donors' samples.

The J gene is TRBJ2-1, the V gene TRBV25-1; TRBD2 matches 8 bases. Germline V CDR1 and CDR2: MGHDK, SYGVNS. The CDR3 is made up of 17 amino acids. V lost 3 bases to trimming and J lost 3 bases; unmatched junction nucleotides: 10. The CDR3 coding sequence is TGTGCCAGCAGTGACACAAGCGGGAGAGGTCTCTACAATGAGCAGTTCTTC. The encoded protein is CASSDTSGRGLYNEQFF.

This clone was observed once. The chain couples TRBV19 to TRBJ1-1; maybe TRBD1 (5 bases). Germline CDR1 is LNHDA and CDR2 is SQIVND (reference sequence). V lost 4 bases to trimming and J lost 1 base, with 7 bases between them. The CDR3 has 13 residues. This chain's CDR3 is CASSKGPNTEAFF. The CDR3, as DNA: TGTGCCAGTAGTAAGGGGCCGAACACTGAAGCTTTCTTT.

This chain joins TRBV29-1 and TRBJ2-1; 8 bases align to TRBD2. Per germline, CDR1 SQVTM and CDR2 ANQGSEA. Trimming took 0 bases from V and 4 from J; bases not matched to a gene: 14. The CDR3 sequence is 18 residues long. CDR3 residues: CSVEEGPSGPLSYNEQFF. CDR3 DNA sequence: TGCAGCGTTGAAGAAGGCCCTAGCGGGCCCCTTTCATACAATGAGCAGTTCTTC.

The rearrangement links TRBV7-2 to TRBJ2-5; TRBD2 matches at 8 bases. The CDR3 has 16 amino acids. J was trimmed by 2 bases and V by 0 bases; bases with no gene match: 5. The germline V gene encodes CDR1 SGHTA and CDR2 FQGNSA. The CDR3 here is CASSLARSGGQETQYF. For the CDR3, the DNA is TGTGCCAGCAGCTTAGCGCGTTCGGGGGGGCAAGAGACCCAGTACTTC.

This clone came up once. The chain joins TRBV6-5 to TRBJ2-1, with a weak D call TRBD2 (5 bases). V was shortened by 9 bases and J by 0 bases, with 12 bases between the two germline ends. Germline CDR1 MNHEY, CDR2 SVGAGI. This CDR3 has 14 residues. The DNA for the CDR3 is TGTGCCAGTCGGGCGGGCCTCTCCTACAATGAGCAGTTCTTC. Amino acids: CASRAGLSYNEQFF.

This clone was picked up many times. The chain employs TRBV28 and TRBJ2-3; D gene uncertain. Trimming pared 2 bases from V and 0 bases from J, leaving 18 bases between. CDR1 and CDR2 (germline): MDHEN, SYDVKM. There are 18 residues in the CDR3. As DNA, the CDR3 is TGTGCCAGCAGTTTAACACTCGCGGCCTTTTCTAGCACAGATACGCAGTATTTT. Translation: CASSLTLAAFSSTDTQYF.

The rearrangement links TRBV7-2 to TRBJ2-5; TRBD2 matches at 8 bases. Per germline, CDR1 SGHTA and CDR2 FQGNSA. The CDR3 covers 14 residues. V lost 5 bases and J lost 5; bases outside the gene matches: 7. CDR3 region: CASSTPTSGETQYF. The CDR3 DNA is TGTGCCAGCAGCACACCAACTAGCGGTGAGACCCAGTACTTC.

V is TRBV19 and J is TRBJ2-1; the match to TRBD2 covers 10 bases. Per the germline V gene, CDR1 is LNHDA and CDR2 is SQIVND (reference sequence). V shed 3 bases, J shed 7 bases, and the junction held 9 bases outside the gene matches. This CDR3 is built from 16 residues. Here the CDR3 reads CASSIGSASGSNEQFF. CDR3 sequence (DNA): TGTGCCAGTAGTATCGGCTCGGCTAGCGGGAGTAATGAGCAGTTCTTC.

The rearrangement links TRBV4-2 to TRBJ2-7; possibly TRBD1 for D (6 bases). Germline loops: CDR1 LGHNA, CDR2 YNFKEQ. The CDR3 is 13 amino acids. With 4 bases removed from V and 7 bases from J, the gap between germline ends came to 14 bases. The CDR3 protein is CASSPTQGLEQYF. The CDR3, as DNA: TGTGCCAGCAGCCCCACCCAGGGGTTGGAGCAGTACTTC.

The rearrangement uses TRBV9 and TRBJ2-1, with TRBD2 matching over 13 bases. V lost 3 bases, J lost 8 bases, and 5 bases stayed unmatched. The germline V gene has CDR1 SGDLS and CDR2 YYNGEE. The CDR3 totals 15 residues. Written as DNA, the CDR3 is TGTGCCAGCAGCGGGACTAGCGGGAGTACTCATGAGCAGTTCTTC. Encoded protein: CASSGTSGSTHEQFF.

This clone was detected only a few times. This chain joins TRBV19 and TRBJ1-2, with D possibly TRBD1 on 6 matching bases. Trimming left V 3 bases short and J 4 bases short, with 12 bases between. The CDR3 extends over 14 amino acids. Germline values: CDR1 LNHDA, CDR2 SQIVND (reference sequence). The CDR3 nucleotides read TGTGCCAGTAGTATCTTAGCAGGGGTCTATGGCTACACCTTC. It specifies CASSILAGVYGYTF.

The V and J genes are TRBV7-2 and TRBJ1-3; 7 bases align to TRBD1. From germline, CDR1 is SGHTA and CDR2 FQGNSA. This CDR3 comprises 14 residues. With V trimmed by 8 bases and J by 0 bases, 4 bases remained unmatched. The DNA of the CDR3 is TGTGCCAGCCGGGCAGGGGGCTCTGGAAACACCATATATTTT. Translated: CASRAGGSGNTIYF. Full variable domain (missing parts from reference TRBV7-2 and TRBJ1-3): GAGVSQSPSNKVTEKGKDVELRCDPISGHTALYWYRQSLGQGLEFLIYFQGNSAPDKSGLPSDRFSAERTGGSVSTLTIQRTQQEDSAVYLCASRAGGSGNTIYFGEGSWLTVV.

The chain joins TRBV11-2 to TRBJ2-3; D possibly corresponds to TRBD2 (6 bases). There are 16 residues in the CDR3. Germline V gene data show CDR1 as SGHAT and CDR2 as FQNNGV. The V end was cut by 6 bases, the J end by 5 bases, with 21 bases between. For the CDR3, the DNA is TGTGCCAGCAGGAAACCGGGAGCCGGGAGAGGAGATACGCAGTATTTT. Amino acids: CASRKPGAGRGDTQYF.

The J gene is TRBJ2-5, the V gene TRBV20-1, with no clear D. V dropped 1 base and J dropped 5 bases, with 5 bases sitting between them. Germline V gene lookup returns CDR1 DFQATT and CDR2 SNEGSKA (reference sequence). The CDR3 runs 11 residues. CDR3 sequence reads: CSARGSETQYF. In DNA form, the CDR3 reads TGCAGTGCTAGAGGGTCCGAGACCCAGTACTTC.

The CDR3 protein is CASSPTRTGPGELFF. The CDR3 region has the DNA TGTGCCAGCTCACCCACTCGGACCGGTCCCGGGGAGCTGTTTTTT. V usage is TRBV18 and J usage is TRBJ2-2, with D unresolved. Trimming left V 3 bases short and J 6 bases short, with 14 bases between. Germline V gene lookup returns CDR1 KGHSH and CDR2 LQKENI. This CDR3 contains 15 residues.

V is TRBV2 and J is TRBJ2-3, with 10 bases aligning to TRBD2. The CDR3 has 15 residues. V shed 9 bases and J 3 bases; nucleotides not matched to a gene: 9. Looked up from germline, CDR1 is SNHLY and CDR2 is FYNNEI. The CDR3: CASSPLAGVTDTQYF. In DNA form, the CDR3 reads TGTGCCAGTAGCCCCCTAGCGGGGGTAACAGATACGCAGTATTTT. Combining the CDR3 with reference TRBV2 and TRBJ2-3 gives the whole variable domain EPEVTQTPSHQVTQMGQEVILRCVPISNHLYFYWYRQILGQKVEFLVSFYNNEISEKSEIFDDQFSVERPDGSNFTLKIRSTKLEDSAMYFCASSPLAGVTDTQYFGPGTRLTVL.

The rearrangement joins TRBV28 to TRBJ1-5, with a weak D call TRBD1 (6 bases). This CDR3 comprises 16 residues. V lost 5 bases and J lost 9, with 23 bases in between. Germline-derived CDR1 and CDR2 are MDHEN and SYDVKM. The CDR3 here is CASSPGGASPVGPQHF. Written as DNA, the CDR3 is TGTGCCAGCAGTCCCGGGGGGGCAAGCCCCGTCGGGCCCCAGCATTTT. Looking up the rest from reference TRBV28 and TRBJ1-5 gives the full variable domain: DVKVTQSSRYLVKRTGEKVFLECVQDMDHENMFWYRQDPGLGLRLIYFSYDVKMKEKGDIPEGYSVSREKKERFSLILESASTNQTSMYLCASSPGGASPVGPQHFGDGTRLSIL.

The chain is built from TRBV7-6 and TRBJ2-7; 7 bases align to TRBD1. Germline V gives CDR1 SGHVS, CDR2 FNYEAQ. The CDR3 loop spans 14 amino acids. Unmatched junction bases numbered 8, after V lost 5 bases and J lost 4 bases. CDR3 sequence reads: CASSPGTAKYEQYF. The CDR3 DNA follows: TGTGCCAGCAGCCCCGGGACAGCAAAATACGAGCAGTACTTC.

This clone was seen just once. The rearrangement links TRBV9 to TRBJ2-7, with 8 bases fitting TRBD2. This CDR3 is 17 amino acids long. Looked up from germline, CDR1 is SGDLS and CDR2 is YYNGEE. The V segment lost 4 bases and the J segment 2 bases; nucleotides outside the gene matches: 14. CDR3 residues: CASSTLPGAGGTYEQYF. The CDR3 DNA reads TGTGCCAGCAGCACCCTCCCTGGGGCGGGAGGAACCTACGAGCAGTACTTC.

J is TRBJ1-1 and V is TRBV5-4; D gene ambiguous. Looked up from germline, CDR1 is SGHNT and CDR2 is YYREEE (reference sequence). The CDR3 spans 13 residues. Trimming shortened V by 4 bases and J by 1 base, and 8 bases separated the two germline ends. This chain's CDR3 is CASSGDANTEAFF. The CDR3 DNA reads TGTGCCAGCAGCGGGGATGCGAACACTGAAGCTTTCTTT.

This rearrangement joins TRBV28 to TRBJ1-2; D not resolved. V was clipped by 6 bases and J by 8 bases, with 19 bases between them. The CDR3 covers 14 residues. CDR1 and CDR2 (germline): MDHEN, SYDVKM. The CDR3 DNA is TGTGCCAGCAGAAACTCCGGTTCGGGCAAGGGCTACACCTTC. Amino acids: CASRNSGSGKGYTF.

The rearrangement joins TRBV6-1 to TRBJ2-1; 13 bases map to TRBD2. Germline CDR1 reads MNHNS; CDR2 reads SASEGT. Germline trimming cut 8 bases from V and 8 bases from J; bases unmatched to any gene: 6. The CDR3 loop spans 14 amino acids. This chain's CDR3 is CASLGLAGVDEQFF. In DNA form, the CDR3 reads TGTGCCAGCCTCGGACTAGCGGGAGTGGATGAGCAGTTCTTC.

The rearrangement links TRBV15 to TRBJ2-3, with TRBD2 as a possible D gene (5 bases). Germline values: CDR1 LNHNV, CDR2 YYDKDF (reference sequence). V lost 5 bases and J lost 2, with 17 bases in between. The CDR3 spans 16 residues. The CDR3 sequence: CATSPGGAVHTDTQYF. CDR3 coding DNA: TGTGCCACCAGCCCCGGAGGAGCGGTTCACACAGATACGCAGTATTTT.